This T cell receptor (beta chain) came from a study of T cells in Graves' hyperthyroidism and ophthalmopathy. Study-wide background: Any treatment followed the collection of peripheral blood at initial diagnosis. General study points: The authors' 13 V-J model separated ophthalmopathy from stable hyperthyroidism.

What was amplified from RNA transcripts were TCR beta CDR3 regions. First-round RT-PCR with HTBI primers amplified the TCR CDR3 region. One entry per CDR3 protein results from TCRdb running MiXCR on the multiplex PCR reads. This sample has hundreds of thousands of distinct CDR3 sequences, with about 24% found just once. Diagnostic decisions used clinical symptoms, serum thyroxine and TRAb, thyroid ultrasound and orbital computed tomography. Fresh peripheral blood, 9.5 to 10 ml of it, supplied the PBMCs. This clonotype showed up many times. Its specificity is unknown. Germline V gives CDR1 MNHEY, CDR2 SVGAGI. J lost 8 bases, V lost 5 bases, and 4 bases had no gene match. The CDR3 is 12 residues long.

The rearrangement joins TRBV6-5 to TRBJ1-2; TRBD1 matches at 8 bases. This TCR was recovered from a woman aged 30 to 39 with Graves' ophthalmopathy. Material for sequencing was blood. Here the CDR3 reads CASSHRGEGYTF. Written as DNA, the CDR3 is TGTGCCAGCAGTCACAGGGGGGAGGGCTACACCTTC.